Listed below are T cell receptor beta chains from one sample, sequenced in a study of graft-versus-host responses after intestinal transplantation. Their cognate antigens are unknown. Sequencing used immunoSEQ multiplex PCR; TCRdb keeps in-frame clones, though not all of them. This table has about 39,000 clones, about 94% appearing once. The sequences come from unstimulated CD8+ T cells sorted from spleen or lymph node cells, collected before transplant. The receptor set was obtained from a human donor who was the organ donor for an intestinal transplant. The CDR3 runs from the conserved cysteine through the conserved F or W. The D gene is left open where the match is weak. Size values are once, few and many counts, or a class for expanded clones, and some rows have none.

d_gene: -
abundance: once
v_gene: TRBV7-6
j_gene: TRBJ1-3
CDR3aa: CASSLTDALGNTIYF
CDR3nt: TGTGCCAGCAGCTTGACAGATGCCCTTGGAAACACCATATATTTT

d_gene: -
abundance: -
v_gene: TRBV4-1
j_gene: TRBJ2-7
CDR3aa: CASSLHTGQGREQYF
CDR3nt: TGCGCCAGCAGCCTCCATACAGGGCAGGGGCGCGAGCAGTACTTC

d_gene: TRBD1
abundance: -
v_gene: TRBV7-9
j_gene: TRBJ1-1
CDR3aa: CASSLGDREAFF
CDR3nt: TGTGCCAGCAGCTTAGGGGACAGGGAAGCTTTCTTT

d_gene: TRBD2
abundance: -
v_gene: TRBV11-2
j_gene: TRBJ2-5
CDR3aa: CASSLGLANQETQYF
CDR3nt: TGTGCCAGCAGCTTAGGACTAGCGAACCAAGAGACCCAGTACTTC

d_gene: -
abundance: -
v_gene: TRBV28
j_gene: TRBJ2-7
CDR3aa: CASSYRGGPYEQYF
CDR3nt: TGTGCCAGCAGTTACCGAGGGGGACCCTACGAGCAGTACTTC

d_gene: TRBD2
abundance: -
v_gene: TRBV5-1
j_gene: TRBJ2-1
CDR3aa: CASSLESSGSSYNEQFF
CDR3nt: TGCGCCAGCAGCTTGGAGTCCAGCGGGAGCTCCTACAATGAGCAGTTCTTC

d_gene: -
abundance: once
v_gene: TRBV14
j_gene: TRBJ1-1
CDR3aa: CASSQDDPPEAFF
CDR3nt: TGTGCCAGCAGCCAAGATGACCCTCCAGAAGCTTTCTTT

d_gene: -
abundance: -
v_gene: TRBV28
j_gene: TRBJ2-7
CDR3aa: CASSLSLSYEQYF
CDR3nt: TGTGCCAGCAGTTTATCCCTCTCGTACGAGCAGTACTTC

d_gene: -
abundance: -
v_gene: TRBV4-2
j_gene: TRBJ1-6
CDR3aa: CASSQGWNSPLHF
CDR3nt: TGTGCCAGCAGCCAGGGGTGGAATTCACCCCTCCACTTT

d_gene: TRBD1
abundance: -
v_gene: TRBV5-1
j_gene: TRBJ1-6
CDR3aa: CASSLSGGGSPLHF
CDR3nt: TGCGCCAGCAGCTTGTCAGGGGGCGGATCACCCCTCCACTTT

d_gene: -
abundance: -
v_gene: TRBV27
j_gene: TRBJ2-1
CDR3aa: CASSKSSYNEQFF
CDR3nt: TGTGCCAGCAGTAAGAGCTCCTACAATGAGCAGTTCTTC

d_gene: -
abundance: -
v_gene: TRBV14
j_gene: TRBJ1-3
CDR3aa: CASSRPGGNSGNTIYF
CDR3nt: TGTGCCAGCAGTCGACCCGGGGGAAACTCTGGAAACACCATATATTTT

d_gene: TRBD2
abundance: -
v_gene: TRBV11-1
j_gene: TRBJ2-3
CDR3aa: CASSLREGLALVVDTQYF
CDR3nt: TGTGCCAGCAGCCTTCGGGAGGGACTAGCTCTGGTTGTAGATACGCAGTATTTT

d_gene: TRBD2
abundance: -
v_gene: TRBV2
j_gene: TRBJ2-3
CDR3aa: CASSLSQLLAGKLTDTQYF
CDR3nt: TGTGCCAGCAGTCTGAGCCAACTTCTAGCGGGGAAACTCACAGATACGCAGTATTTT

d_gene: -
abundance: -
v_gene: TRBV9
j_gene: TRBJ2-2
CDR3aa: CASSPKVLTDTGELFF
CDR3nt: TGTGCCAGCAGCCCCAAGGTCCTAACTGACACCGGGGAGCTGTTTTTT

d_gene: TRBD1
abundance: -
v_gene: TRBV5-1
j_gene: TRBJ2-5
CDR3aa: CASSLGNTGDETQYF
CDR3nt: TGCGCCAGCAGCTTGGGGAACACAGGGGACGAGACCCAGTACTTC

d_gene: TRBD1
abundance: once
v_gene: TRBV27
j_gene: TRBJ2-7
CDR3aa: CASSPHMDREIFYEQYF
CDR3nt: TGTGCCAGCAGTCCCCACATGGACAGGGAAATCTTCTACGAGCAGTACTTC

d_gene: TRBD2
abundance: -
v_gene: TRBV28
j_gene: TRBJ2-7
CDR3aa: CASSAGTSGSSYEQYF
CDR3nt: TGTGCCAGCAGTGCCGGGACTAGCGGGAGCTCATACGAGCAGTACTTC

d_gene: TRBD2
abundance: once
v_gene: TRBV6-1
j_gene: TRBJ2-1
CDR3aa: CASSELAGEATGNEQFF
CDR3nt: TGTGCCAGCAGTGAATTAGCGGGAGAAGCGACTGGCAATGAGCAGTTCTTC

d_gene: TRBD2
abundance: -
v_gene: TRBV7-8
j_gene: TRBJ2-3
CDR3aa: CASSLSLALDTQYF
CDR3nt: TGTGCCAGCAGCTTATCACTAGCGCTAGATACGCAGTATTTT

d_gene: TRBD1
abundance: -
v_gene: TRBV4-2
j_gene: TRBJ2-2
CDR3aa: CASSQVTGTSTGELFF
CDR3nt: TGTGCCAGCAGCCAGGTGACAGGGACCTCGACCGGGGAGCTGTTTTTT

d_gene: TRBD1
abundance: -
v_gene: TRBV9
j_gene: TRBJ2-2
CDR3aa: CASSASPGQGNTGELFF
CDR3nt: TGTGCCAGCAGCGCCTCCCCGGGACAGGGAAACACCGGGGAGCTGTTTTTT

d_gene: -
abundance: -
v_gene: TRBV6-1
j_gene: TRBJ2-7
CDR3aa: CASTHSSYEQYF
CDR3nt: TGTGCCAGCACCCATAGCTCCTACGAGCAGTACTTC

d_gene: TRBD1
abundance: -
v_gene: TRBV4-1
j_gene: TRBJ1-4
CDR3aa: CASSHSPPGQPQEKLFF
CDR3nt: TGCGCCAGCAGCCACAGTCCGCCGGGACAGCCTCAGGAAAAACTGTTTTTT

d_gene: -
abundance: -
v_gene: TRBV5-1
j_gene: TRBJ1-1
CDR3aa: CASSRGVMNTEAFF
CDR3nt: TGCGCCAGCAGCAGGGGGGTGATGAACACTGAAGCTTTCTTT

d_gene: -
abundance: -
v_gene: TRBV28
j_gene: TRBJ2-3
CDR3aa: CASSFVFTDTQYF
CDR3nt: TGTGCCAGCAGTTTTGTCTTCACAGATACGCAGTATTTT

d_gene: -
abundance: -
v_gene: TRBV6-5
j_gene: TRBJ2-1
CDR3aa: CASSYGAGQGEQFF
CDR3nt: TGTGCCAGCAGTTACGGCGCAGGGCAGGGTGAGCAGTTCTTC

d_gene: -
abundance: once
v_gene: TRBV1
j_gene: TRBJ2-2
CDR3aa: CTSSQNSHLPLNTGELFF
CDR3nt: TGCACCAGCAGCCAAAACAGCCACTTACCTCTGAACACCGGGGAGCTGTTTTTT

d_gene: TRBD2
abundance: -
v_gene: TRBV7-6
j_gene: TRBJ2-1
CDR3aa: CASSLFQAGVGDEQFF
CDR3nt: TGTGCCAGCAGCTTATTTCAGGCGGGAGTAGGGGATGAGCAGTTCTTC

d_gene: -
abundance: -
v_gene: TRBV10-3
j_gene: TRBJ1-5
CDR3aa: CAISPTGYSNQPQHF
CDR3nt: TGTGCCATCAGCCCGACAGGTTATAGCAATCAGCCCCAGCATTTT

d_gene: TRBD2
abundance: -
v_gene: TRBV28
j_gene: TRBJ2-5
CDR3aa: CASSSPGLAGETQYF
CDR3nt: TGTGCCAGCAGTTCTCCGGGACTAGCGGGAGAGACCCAGTACTTC

d_gene: -
abundance: -
v_gene: TRBV28
j_gene: TRBJ2-3
CDR3aa: CASSFGRLRRDTDTQYF
CDR3nt: TGTGCCAGCAGTTTCGGGAGACTGAGGAGGGACACAGATACGCAGTATTTT

d_gene: TRBD1
abundance: few
v_gene: TRBV28
j_gene: TRBJ1-1
CDR3aa: CASRSDRGQYDEAFF
CDR3nt: TGTGCCAGCAGATCCGACAGGGGGCAGTACGATGAAGCTTTCTTT

d_gene: TRBD1
abundance: -
v_gene: TRBV6-5
j_gene: TRBJ2-7
CDR3aa: CASSAPGQGRDEQYF
CDR3nt: TGTGCCAGCAGTGCCCCGGGACAGGGACGCGACGAGCAGTACTTC

d_gene: TRBD2
abundance: once
v_gene: TRBV6-1
j_gene: TRBJ2-1
CDR3aa: CASSEFVLALNEQFF
CDR3nt: TGTGCCAGCAGTGAATTTGTACTAGCGCTCAATGAGCAGTTCTTC

d_gene: TRBD1
abundance: -
v_gene: TRBV6-5
j_gene: TRBJ2-7
CDR3aa: CASSSRDRGYEQYF
CDR3nt: TGTGCCAGCAGTTCCCGGGACAGGGGCTACGAGCAGTACTTC

d_gene: -
abundance: -
v_gene: TRBV28
j_gene: TRBJ2-6
CDR3aa: CASSFGANVLTF
CDR3nt: TGTGCCAGCAGTTTTGGGGCCAACGTCCTGACTTTC

d_gene: -
abundance: -
v_gene: TRBV2
j_gene: TRBJ2-1
CDR3aa: CASSEPLVAPNEQFF
CDR3nt: TGTGCCAGCAGTGAGCCTCTAGTGGCCCCGAATGAGCAGTTCTTC

d_gene: TRBD2
abundance: -
v_gene: TRBV4-3
j_gene: TRBJ2-5
CDR3aa: CASSPPPGGSETQYF
CDR3nt: TGCGCCAGCAGCCCTCCCCCGGGCGGGAGCGAGACCCAGTACTTC

d_gene: TRBD2
abundance: -
v_gene: TRBV11-2
j_gene: TRBJ2-3
CDR3aa: CASSLGGRAFERSTDTQYF
CDR3nt: TGTGCCAGCAGCTTAGGCGGGAGGGCCTTCGAACGGAGCACAGATACGCAGTATTTT

d_gene: TRBD1
abundance: -
v_gene: TRBV11-2
j_gene: TRBJ2-7
CDR3aa: CASSLGTGSALEQYF
CDR3nt: TGTGCCAGCAGCTTAGGGACAGGGTCCGCTCTCGAGCAGTACTTC

d_gene: TRBD1
abundance: -
v_gene: TRBV28
j_gene: TRBJ1-2
CDR3aa: CASSGDRDDYGYTF
CDR3nt: TGTGCCAGCAGTGGGGACAGGGACGACTATGGCTACACCTTC

d_gene: -
abundance: -
v_gene: TRBV5-4
j_gene: TRBJ1-1
CDR3aa: CASSLGQSDTEAFF
CDR3nt: TGTGCCAGCAGCTTGGGTCAGAGTGACACTGAAGCTTTCTTT

d_gene: -
abundance: -
v_gene: TRBV4-3
j_gene: TRBJ1-1
CDR3aa: CASSHKAGPNTEAFF
CDR3nt: TGCGCCAGCAGCCACAAAGCGGGACCGAACACTGAAGCTTTCTTT

d_gene: -
abundance: -
v_gene: TRBV7-2
j_gene: TRBJ2-3
CDR3aa: CASSLDPYTDTQYF
CDR3nt: TGTGCCAGCAGCTTAGATCCGTACACAGATACGCAGTATTTT

d_gene: -
abundance: -
v_gene: TRBV6-1
j_gene: TRBJ1-2
CDR3aa: CASSESPYGLNGYTF
CDR3nt: TGTGCCAGCAGTGAATCGCCTTACGGCCTGAATGGCTACACCTTC

d_gene: TRBD2
abundance: -
v_gene: TRBV6-5
j_gene: TRBJ2-7
CDR3aa: CASSPLAGASYEQYF
CDR3nt: TGTGCCAGCAGTCCACTAGCGGGAGCTTCCTACGAGCAGTACTTC

d_gene: -
abundance: -
v_gene: TRBV27
j_gene: TRBJ1-1
CDR3aa: CASSLGQRTEAFF
CDR3nt: TGTGCCAGCAGTTTAGGCCAGCGCACTGAAGCTTTCTTT

d_gene: -
abundance: -
v_gene: TRBV27
j_gene: TRBJ2-5
CDR3aa: CASKLGVGVWETQYF
CDR3nt: TGTGCCAGCAAGCTAGGGGTGGGGGTATGGGAGACCCAGTACTTC

d_gene: TRBD2
abundance: -
v_gene: TRBV27
j_gene: TRBJ2-1
CDR3aa: CASSFLAGFEQFF
CDR3nt: TGTGCCAGCAGTTTCCTAGCGGGATTTGAGCAGTTCTTC

d_gene: -
abundance: -
v_gene: TRBV6-5
j_gene: TRBJ1-1
CDR3aa: CASSYSISGRRTEAFF
CDR3nt: TGTGCCAGCAGTTACTCGATTTCAGGGCGGCGGACTGAAGCTTTCTTT

d_gene: -
abundance: -
v_gene: TRBV4-1
j_gene: TRBJ1-1
CDR3aa: CASTRGGGNTEAFF
CDR3nt: TGCGCCAGCACCAGGGGCGGGGGGAACACTGAAGCTTTCTTT